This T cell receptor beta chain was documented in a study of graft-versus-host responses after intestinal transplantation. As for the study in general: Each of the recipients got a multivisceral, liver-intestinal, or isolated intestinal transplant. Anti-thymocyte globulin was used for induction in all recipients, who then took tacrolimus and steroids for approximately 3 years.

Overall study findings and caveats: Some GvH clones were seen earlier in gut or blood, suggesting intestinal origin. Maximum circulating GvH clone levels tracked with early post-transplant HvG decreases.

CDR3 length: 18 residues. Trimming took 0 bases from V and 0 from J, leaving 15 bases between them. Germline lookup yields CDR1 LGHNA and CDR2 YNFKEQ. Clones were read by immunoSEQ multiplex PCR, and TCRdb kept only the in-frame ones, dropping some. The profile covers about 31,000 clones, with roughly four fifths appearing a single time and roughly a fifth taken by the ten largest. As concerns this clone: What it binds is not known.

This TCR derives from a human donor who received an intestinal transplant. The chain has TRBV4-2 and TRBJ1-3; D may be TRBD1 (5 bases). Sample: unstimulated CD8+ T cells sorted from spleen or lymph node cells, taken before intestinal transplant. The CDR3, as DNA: TGTGCCAGCAGCCAAGAAAGGTTCCAGACAGTCTCTGGAAACACCATATATTTT. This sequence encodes CASSQERFQTVSGNTIYF.